What follows describes a single T cell receptor (beta chain). Vbeta (60) and Jbeta (13) primers were used in the PCR. Here immunoSEQ multiplex PCR was the method, and the copy in TCRdb shows in-frame clones only, minus some. The sample comprises about 60,000 clones, about 89% of which are singletons, and 1.4% rests with the top ten. The sample comes from a study of cytomegalovirus exposure and HLA in healthy donors. Germline trimming cut 5 bases from V and 5 bases from J; bases unmatched to any gene: 3. The CDR3 consists of 12 residues. CDR1 and CDR2 (germline): MNHEY, SVGAGI. The V call is TRBV6-5, the J call TRBJ2-7; 7 nucleotides line up with TRBD1. The sequenced material came from PBMCs. This clonotype originated in a man younger than 35 in good health and CMV-seronegative. The CDR3 sequence: CASSGTVNEQYF. The CDR3 nucleotides are TGTGCCAGCAGTGGGACAGTTAACGAGCAGTACTTC.